This T cell receptor beta chain was profiled in a study of CD8+CD57+ T cells in acquired aplastic anemia. The wider study: DNA recovered from sorted CD4+ and CD8+ cells had a mean of 3.2 ug. CD4+ cells from healthy donors averaged around 10 million reads. General observations from the study: Patients and controls turned out to have 25 to 30 CD8+ CDR3 sequences in common. The CD8+ Simpson's diversity of patients and controls was not significantly different.

Template material for TCR beta VDJ and CDR3 profiling consisted of genomic DNA. TCRdb reprocessed the reads via MiXCR and lists one record per CDR3 protein. The repertoire includes about 220,000 distinct CDR3 sequences, 34% of them detected once, and 0.9% to 1.2% sits in the top ten. CDR3 length equals 15 residues. From germline, CDR1 is SGHKS and CDR2 YYEKEE (reference sequence). The V end lost 4 bases, the J end lost 5 bases, and 19 bases lay between the germline ends. This clonotype has just one count. Its antigen remains unidentified. Just one base apart from a much larger clone, this may be a read error.

The sequence was obtained from a human donor in good health, serving as a control. Sequenced sample: sorted CD4+, CD8+, or CD8+CD57+ T cells (not recorded which) from PBMCs. The chain joins TRBV5-5 to TRBJ2-7; D perhaps matches TRBD2 (6 bases). CDR3: CASSPGTLRLNEQYF. Here the CDR3 DNA reads TGTGCCAGCAGCCCCGGGACTCTTCGCCTTAACGAGCAGTACTTC.